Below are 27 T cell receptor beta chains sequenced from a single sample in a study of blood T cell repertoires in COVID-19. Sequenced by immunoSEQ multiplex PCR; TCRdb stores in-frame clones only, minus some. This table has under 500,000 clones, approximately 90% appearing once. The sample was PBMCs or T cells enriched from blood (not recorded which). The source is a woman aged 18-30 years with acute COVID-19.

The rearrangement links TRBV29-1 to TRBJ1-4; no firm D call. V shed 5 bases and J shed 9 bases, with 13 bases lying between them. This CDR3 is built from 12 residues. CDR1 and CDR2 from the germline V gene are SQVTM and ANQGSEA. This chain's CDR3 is CSVLLGGQKLFF. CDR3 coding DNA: TGCAGCGTTCTCCTAGGCGGCCAAAAACTGTTTTTT.

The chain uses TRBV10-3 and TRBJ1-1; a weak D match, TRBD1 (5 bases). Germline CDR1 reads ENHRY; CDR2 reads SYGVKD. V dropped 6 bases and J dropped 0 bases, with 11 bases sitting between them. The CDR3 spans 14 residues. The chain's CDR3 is CAISRQSMNTEAFF. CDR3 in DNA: TGTGCCATCAGCCGACAGTCAATGAACACTGAAGCTTTCTTT.

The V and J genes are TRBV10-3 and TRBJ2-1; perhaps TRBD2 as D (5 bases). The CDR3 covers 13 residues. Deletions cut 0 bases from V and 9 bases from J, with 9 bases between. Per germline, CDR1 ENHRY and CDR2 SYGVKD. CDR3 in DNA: TGTGCCATCAGTGAGTCCACTAGTGCTGAGCAGTTCTTC. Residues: CAISESTSAEQFF.

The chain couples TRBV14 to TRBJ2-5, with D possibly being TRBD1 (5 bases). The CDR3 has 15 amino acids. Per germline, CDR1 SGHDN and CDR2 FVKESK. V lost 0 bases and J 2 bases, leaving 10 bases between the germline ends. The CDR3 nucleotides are TGTGCCAGCAGCCAAGATCATCGACAGCAAGAGACCCAGTACTTC. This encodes CASSQDHRQQETQYF.

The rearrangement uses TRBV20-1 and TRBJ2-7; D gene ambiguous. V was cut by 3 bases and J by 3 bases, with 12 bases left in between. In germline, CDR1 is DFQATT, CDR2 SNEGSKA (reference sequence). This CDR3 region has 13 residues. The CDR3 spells CSASKASIYEQYF. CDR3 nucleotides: TGCAGTGCTAGTAAAGCGAGTATCTACGAGCAGTACTTC.

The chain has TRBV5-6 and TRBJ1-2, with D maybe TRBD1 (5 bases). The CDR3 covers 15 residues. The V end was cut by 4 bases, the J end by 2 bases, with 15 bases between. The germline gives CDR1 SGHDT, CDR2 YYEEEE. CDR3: CASSPPSGPNYGYTF. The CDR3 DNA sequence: TGTGCCAGCAGCCCTCCGTCAGGGCCCAACTATGGCTACACCTTC. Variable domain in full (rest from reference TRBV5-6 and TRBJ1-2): DAGVTQSPTHLIKTRGQQVTLRCSPKSGHDTVSWYQQALGQGPQFIFQYYEEEERQRGNFPDRFSGHQFPNYSSELNVNALLLGDSALYLCASSPPSGPNYGYTFGSGTRLTVV.

CDR3 residues: CANPPLLALSSYEQYF. CDR3 in DNA: TGTGCCAACCCCCCCCTACTAGCGTTGAGCTCCTACGAGCAGTACTTC. The chain carries TRBV27 and TRBJ2-7; 7 bases align to TRBD2. The V segment lost 10 bases and the J segment 0 bases; nucleotides outside the gene matches: 15. The CDR3 consists of 16 residues. Germline V CDR1 and CDR2: MNHEY, SMNVEV (reference sequence).

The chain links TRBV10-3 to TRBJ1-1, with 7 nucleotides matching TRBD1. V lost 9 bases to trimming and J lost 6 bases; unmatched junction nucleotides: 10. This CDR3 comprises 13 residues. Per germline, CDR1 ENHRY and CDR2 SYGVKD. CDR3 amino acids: CAIKTGSASEAFF. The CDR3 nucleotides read TGTGCCATAAAGACAGGGAGTGCATCTGAAGCTTTCTTT.

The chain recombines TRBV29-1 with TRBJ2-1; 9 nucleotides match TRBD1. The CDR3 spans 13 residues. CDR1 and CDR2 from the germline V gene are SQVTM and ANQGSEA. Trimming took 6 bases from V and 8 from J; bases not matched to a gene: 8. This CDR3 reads CSVSGTGRDEQFF. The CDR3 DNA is TGCAGCGTCTCCGGGACAGGGAGGGATGAGCAGTTCTTC.

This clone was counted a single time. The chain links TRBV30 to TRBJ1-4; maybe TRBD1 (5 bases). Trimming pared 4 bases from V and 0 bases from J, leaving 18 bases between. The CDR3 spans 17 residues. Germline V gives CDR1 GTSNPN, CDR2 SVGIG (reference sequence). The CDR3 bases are TGTGCCTGGAAAGGAGGGACGGCGGGTGCAACTAATGAAAAACTGTTTTTT. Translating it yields CAWKGGTAGATNEKLFF.

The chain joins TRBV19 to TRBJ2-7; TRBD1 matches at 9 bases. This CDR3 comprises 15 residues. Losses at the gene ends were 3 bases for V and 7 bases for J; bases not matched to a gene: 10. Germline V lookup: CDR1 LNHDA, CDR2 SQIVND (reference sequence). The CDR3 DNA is TGTGCCAGTAGTATTCCGGGACAGGGAAAAATGGAGCAGTACTTC. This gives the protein CASSIPGQGKMEQYF. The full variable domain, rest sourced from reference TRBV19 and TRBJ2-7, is DGGITQSPKYLFRKEGQNVTLSCEQNLNHDAMYWYRQDPGQGLRLIYYSQIVNDFQKGDIAEGYSVSREKKESFPLTVTSAQKNPTAFYLCASSIPGQGKMEQYFGPGTRLTVT.

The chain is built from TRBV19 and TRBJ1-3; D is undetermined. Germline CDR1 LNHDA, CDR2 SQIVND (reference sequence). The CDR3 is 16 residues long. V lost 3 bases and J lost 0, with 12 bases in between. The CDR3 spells CASSIGSGISGNTIYF. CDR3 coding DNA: TGTGCCAGTAGTATCGGATCGGGAATCTCTGGAAACACCATATATTTT.

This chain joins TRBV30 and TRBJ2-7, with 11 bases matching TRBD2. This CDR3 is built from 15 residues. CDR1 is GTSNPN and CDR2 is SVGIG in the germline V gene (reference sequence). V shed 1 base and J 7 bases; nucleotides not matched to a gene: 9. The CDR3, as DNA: TGTGCCTGGAGTGCCGGGACTAGCGGCCACGTTGAGCAGTACTTC. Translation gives CAWSAGTSGHVEQYF.

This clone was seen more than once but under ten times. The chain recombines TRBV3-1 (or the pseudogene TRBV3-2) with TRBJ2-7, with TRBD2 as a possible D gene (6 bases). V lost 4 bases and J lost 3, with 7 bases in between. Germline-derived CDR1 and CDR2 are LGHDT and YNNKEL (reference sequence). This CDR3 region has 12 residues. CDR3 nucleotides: TGTGCCAGCAGCCGGGGGGTCTACGAGCAGTACTTC. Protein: CASSRGVYEQYF.

The DNA of the CDR3 is TGTGCCAGCAGTTTTGGGCACAGGAACTATGGCTACACCTTC. Amino acid sequence: CASSFGHRNYGYTF. This chain links TRBV28 with TRBJ1-2; TRBD1 might be the D (5 bases). This CDR3 region has 14 residues. V shed 3 bases and J shed 2 bases, with 10 bases lying between them. Germline V gene data show CDR1 as MDHEN and CDR2 as SYDVKM.

CDR3 amino acids: CASSATSSSYEQYF. DNA for the CDR3: TGTGCCAGCAGCGCGACTAGTAGCTCCTACGAGCAGTACTTC. The chain employs TRBV9 and TRBJ2-7; TRBD2 is a possible D gene (6 bases). CDR3 length: 14 amino acids. V gave up 3 bases and J gave up 0 bases, with 10 bases separating them. Per germline, CDR1 SGDLS and CDR2 YYNGEE. Using reference TRBV9 and TRBJ2-7 for the parts outside the CDR3, the full variable domain is DSGVTQTPKHLITATGQRVTLRCSPRSGDLSVYWYQQSLDQGLQFLIQYYNGEERAKGNILERFSAQQFPDLHSELNLSSLELGDSALYFCASSATSSSYEQYFGPGTRLTVT.

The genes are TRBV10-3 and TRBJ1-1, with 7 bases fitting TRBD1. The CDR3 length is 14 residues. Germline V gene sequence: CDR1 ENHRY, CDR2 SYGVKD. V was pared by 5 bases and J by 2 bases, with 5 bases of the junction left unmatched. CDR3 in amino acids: CAISPDRANTEAFF. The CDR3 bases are TGTGCCATCAGTCCAGACAGGGCCAACACTGAAGCTTTCTTT.

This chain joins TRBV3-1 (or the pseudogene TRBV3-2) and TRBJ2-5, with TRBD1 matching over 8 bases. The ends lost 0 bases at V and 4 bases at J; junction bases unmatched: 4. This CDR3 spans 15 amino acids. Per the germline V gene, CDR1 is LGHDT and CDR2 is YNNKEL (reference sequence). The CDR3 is CASSQDRGQGETQYF. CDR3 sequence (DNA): TGTGCCAGCAGCCAAGACAGGGGGCAGGGAGAGACCCAGTACTTC.

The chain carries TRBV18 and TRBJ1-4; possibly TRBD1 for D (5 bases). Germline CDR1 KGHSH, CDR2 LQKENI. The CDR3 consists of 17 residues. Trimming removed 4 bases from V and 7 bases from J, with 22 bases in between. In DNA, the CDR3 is TGTGCCAGCTCACAAAGTATCGACGTGGGGGGGATTGAAAAACTGTTTTTT. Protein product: CASSQSIDVGGIEKLFF.

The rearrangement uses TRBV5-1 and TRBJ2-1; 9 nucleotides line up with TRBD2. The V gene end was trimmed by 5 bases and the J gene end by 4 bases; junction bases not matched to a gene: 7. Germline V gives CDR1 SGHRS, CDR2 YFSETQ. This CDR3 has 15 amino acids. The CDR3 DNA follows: TGCGCCAGCAGTATAGCGGGAGAGGCTTACAATGAGCAGTTCTTC. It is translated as CASSIAGEAYNEQFF. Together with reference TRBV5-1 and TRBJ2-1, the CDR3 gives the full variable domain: KAGVTQTPRYLIKTRGQQVTLSCSPISGHRSVSWYQQTPGQGLQFLFEYFSETQRNKGNFPGRFSGRQFSNSRSEMNVSTLELGDSALYLCASSIAGEAYNEQFFGPGTRLTVL.

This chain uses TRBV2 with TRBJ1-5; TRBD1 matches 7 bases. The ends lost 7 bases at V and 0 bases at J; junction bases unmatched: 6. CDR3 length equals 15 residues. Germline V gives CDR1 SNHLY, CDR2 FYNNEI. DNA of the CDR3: TGTGCCAGCAAGGCGACAGGGTATAGCAATCAGCCCCAGCATTTT. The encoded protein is CASKATGYSNQPQHF.

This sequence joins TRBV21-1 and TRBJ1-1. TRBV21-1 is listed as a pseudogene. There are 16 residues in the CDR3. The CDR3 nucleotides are TGTGCCAGCAGCAGTTTTGCGGGGACTAAGGGCGCTGAAGCTTTCTTT. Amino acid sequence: CASSSFAGTKGAEAFF.

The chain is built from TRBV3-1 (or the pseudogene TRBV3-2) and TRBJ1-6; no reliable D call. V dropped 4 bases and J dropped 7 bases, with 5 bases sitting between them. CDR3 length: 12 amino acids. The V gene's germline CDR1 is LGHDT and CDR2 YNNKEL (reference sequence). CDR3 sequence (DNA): TGTGCCAGCAGCCTAACAAATTCACCCCTCCACTTT. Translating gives CASSLTNSPLHF.

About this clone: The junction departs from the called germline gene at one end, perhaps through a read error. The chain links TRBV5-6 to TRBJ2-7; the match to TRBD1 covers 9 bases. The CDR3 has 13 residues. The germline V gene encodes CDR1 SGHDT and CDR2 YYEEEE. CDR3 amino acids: CASSLGQGGEQYF. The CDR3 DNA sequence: TGTGCCAGCAGTTTGGGACAGGGCGGCGAGCAGTACTTC.

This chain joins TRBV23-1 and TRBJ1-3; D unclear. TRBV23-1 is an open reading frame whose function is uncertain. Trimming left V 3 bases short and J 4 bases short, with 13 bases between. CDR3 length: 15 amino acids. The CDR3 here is CASSHPPVLGNTIYF. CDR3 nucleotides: TGCGCCAGCAGTCACCCTCCAGTACTAGGAAACACCATATATTTT.

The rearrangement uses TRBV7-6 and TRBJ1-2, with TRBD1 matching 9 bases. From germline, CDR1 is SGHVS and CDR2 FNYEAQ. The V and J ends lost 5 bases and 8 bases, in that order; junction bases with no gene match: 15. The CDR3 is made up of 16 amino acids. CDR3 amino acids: CASSAGPGQGFRGYTF. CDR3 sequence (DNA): TGTGCCAGCAGCGCAGGACCGGGACAGGGCTTCAGAGGCTACACCTTC. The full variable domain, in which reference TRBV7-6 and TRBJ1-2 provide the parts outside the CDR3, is GAGVSQSPRYKVTKRGQDVALRCDPISGHVSLYWYRQALGQGPEFLTYFNYEAQQDKSGLPNDRFSAERPEGSISTLTIQRTEQRDSAMYRCASSAGPGQGFRGYTFGSGTRLTVV.

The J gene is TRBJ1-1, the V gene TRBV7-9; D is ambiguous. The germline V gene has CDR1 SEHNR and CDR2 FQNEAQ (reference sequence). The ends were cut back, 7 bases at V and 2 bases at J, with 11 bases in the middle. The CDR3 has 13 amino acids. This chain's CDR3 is CASTLNSNTEAFF. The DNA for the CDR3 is TGTGCCAGCACCCTAAACTCAAACACTGAAGCTTTCTTT.